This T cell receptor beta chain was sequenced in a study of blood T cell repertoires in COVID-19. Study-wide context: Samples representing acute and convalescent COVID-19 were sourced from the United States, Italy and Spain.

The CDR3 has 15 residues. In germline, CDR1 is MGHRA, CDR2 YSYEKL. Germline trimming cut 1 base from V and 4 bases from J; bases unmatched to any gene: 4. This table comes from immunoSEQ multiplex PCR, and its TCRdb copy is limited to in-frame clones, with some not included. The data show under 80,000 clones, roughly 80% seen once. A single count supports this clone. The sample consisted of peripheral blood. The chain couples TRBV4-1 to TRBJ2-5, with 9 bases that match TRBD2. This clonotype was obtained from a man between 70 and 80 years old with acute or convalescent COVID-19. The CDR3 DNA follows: TGCGCCAGCAGCCAAGGACTAGCGGAGAGAGAGACCCAGTACTTC. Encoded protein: CASSQGLAERETQYF.